This T cell receptor (beta chain) appears in the sequencing data of a study of CD8+ T cells in alopecia areata. Looking at the study overall: Tofacitinib was taken orally by treated patients, and the dose was 5 to 10 mg twice daily. Study-wide points: Normal skin's resident alphabeta T cells are also sequenced in scalp samples. With patients, TCR sharing proved less clear than in mice, a difference possibly related to HLA.

V trimming: 2 bases; J trimming: 4 bases; junction bases outside the gene matches: 5. There are 17 residues in the CDR3. CDR1 and CDR2 from the germline V gene are MGHRA and YSYEKL. Details on this clone: Antigen unknown.

PBMCs yielded sorted CD4+ and CD8+ T cells. TCR sequencing used cDNA made by reverse transcription of extracted RNA. Measured with immunoSEQ multiplex PCR; TCRdb has only the in-frame clones, and not every one. The sample shows 150,000 or so clones, 85% to 90% of them seen only once. The sequence came from a human donor with alopecia areata. V is TRBV4-1 and J is TRBJ2-1, with 13 bases lining up with TRBD2. Sequencing used CD8+ T cells sorted from blood, obtained at week 0. Written as DNA, the CDR3 is TGCGCCAGCAGCCAACGGCCGGGACTAGCGGGGTACAATGAGCAGTTCTTC. Translation: CASSQRPGLAGYNEQFF.